Following are 6 T cell receptor beta chains from one sample sequenced in a study of naive and memory T cell subsets. Both TRBC1 and TRBC2 were covered by a beta constant-region primer of two equimolar oligonucleotides. TCRdb re-derived calls from the UMI-ligation and nested PCR reads in MiXCR, one entry per CDR3 protein. The sample lists 130,000 to 150,000 distinct CDR3 sequences, about a sixth occurring once. The sample consisted of naive CD4+ T cells from blood. Source of these receptors: a human donor in good health.

Here the CDR3 DNA reads TGTGCCAGCAGCCAGGACGGAGATACGCAGTATTTT. Amino acid sequence: CASSQDGDTQYF. This chain joins TRBV12-3 or TRBV12-4 and TRBJ2-3; D uncertain. Trimming pared 6 bases from V and 5 bases from J, leaving 9 bases between. The CDR3 is made up of 12 amino acids.

This clonotype was observed a few times. The rearrangement links TRBV4-2 to TRBJ2-1, with D maybe TRBD1 (6 bases). Between the trimmed V and J ends, which lost 0 bases and 5 bases, there was a span of 14 bases. There are 16 residues in the CDR3. Germline CDR1 LGHNA, CDR2 YNFKEQ. CDR3 nucleotide sequence: TGTGCCAGCAGCCAAGAACCCGCTTGGACAGACAATGAGCAGTTCTTC. It specifies CASSQEPAWTDNEQFF.

The V gene is TRBV6-2 or TRBV6-3, the J gene TRBJ2-3, with D unclear. Germline V gene sequence: CDR1 MNHEY, CDR2 SVGEGT. CDR3 length equals 15 residues. V was cut by 2 bases and J by 2 bases, with 11 bases left in between. CDR3 coding DNA: TGTGCCAGCAGTTACGGTGGGCAGTCCACAGATACGCAGTATTTT. Amino acid sequence: CASSYGGQSTDTQYF.

The V gene is TRBV7-6, the J gene TRBJ2-2; weak D call: TRBD2 (6 bases). The CDR3 covers 14 residues. With 1 base removed from V and 6 bases from J, the gap between germline ends came to 9 bases. Germline assignment: CDR1 SGHVS and CDR2 FNYEAQ. The CDR3 sequence: CASSLGERAGELFF. Here the CDR3 DNA reads TGTGCCAGCAGCTTAGGGGAGCGGGCCGGGGAGCTGTTTTTT.

V usage is TRBV5-4 and J usage is TRBJ1-6, with D perhaps TRBD1 (5 bases). Germline CDR1 is SGHNT and CDR2 is YYREEE (reference sequence). The length of the CDR3 is 14 residues. V was trimmed by 0 bases and J by 7 bases, leaving 8 bases between them. The CDR3 is CASSLGQTNSPLHF. The CDR3 nucleotides read TGTGCCAGCAGCTTGGGACAGACAAATTCACCCCTCCACTTT.

This clonotype was detected a few times. This chain connects TRBV20-1 to TRBJ1-2; 8 positions agree with TRBD1. The CDR3 sequence is 12 residues long. Losses at the gene ends were 3 bases for V and 4 bases for J; bases not matched to a gene: 1. The germline V gene has CDR1 DFQATT and CDR2 SNEGSKA (reference sequence). The CDR3, as DNA: TGCAGTGCTAGTGGGACAGGCTATGGCTACACCTTC. Its translation: CSASGTGYGYTF.